A single sample is the source of the 9 T cell receptor beta chains below, sequenced in a study of OX40 agonist ivuxolimab in advanced cancers. This table comes from immunoSEQ multiplex PCR, and its TCRdb copy is limited to in-frame clones, with some not included. Of more than 40,000 clones in the sample, over 75% are singletons; the top ten hold roughly 12%. Sequenced here: CD4+ or CD8+ T cells sorted from blood, sampled in a trial of the OX40 agonist ivuxolimab. All receptors come from an adult with an advanced solid tumor such as melanoma, head and neck, liver or kidney cancer.

J is TRBJ2-1 and V is TRBV30; D ambiguous. Germline V CDR1 and CDR2: GTSNPN, SVGIG (reference sequence). The CDR3 extends over 12 amino acids. V was clipped by 6 bases and J by 9 bases, with 15 bases between them. This chain's CDR3 is CACQPPGVEQFF. The CDR3 bases are TGTGCCTGCCAACCCCCGGGTGTTGAGCAGTTCTTC.

The chain has TRBV7-2 and TRBJ2-3; TRBD2 matches at 9 bases. CDR1 and CDR2 (germline): SGHTA, FQGNSA. CDR3 length: 14 residues. J gave up 6 bases and V 4 bases, and 5 bases lay outside the gene matches. This CDR3 reads CASSSGLAGDTQYF. The CDR3 region has the DNA TGTGCCAGCAGCTCGGGACTAGCTGGGGATACGCAGTATTTT.

This chain joins TRBV28 and TRBJ1-4; D unclear. The V end was cut by 9 bases, the J end by 6 bases, with 8 bases between. Germline V gene data show CDR1 as MDHEN and CDR2 as SYDVKM. The CDR3 has 11 residues. The CDR3: CASSVYEKLFF. CDR3 bases: TGTGCCAGTAGTGTTTATGAAAAACTGTTTTTT.

This chain links TRBV9 with TRBJ2-6, with 7 bases aligning to TRBD1. The germline gives CDR1 SGDLS, CDR2 YYNGEE. The V gene end was trimmed by 3 bases and the J gene end by 0 bases; junction bases not matched to a gene: 12. CDR3 length: 19 amino acids. CDR3 region: CASSAPGQATSSGANVLTF. CDR3 in DNA: TGTGCCAGCAGCGCCCCAGGACAGGCTACAAGCTCTGGGGCCAACGTCCTGACTTTC.

V is TRBV9 and J is TRBJ2-5; either TRBD1 or TRBD2 may supply D (5 bases each). V was cut by 4 bases and J by 3 bases, with 22 bases left in between. The CDR3 is 17 residues long. In germline, CDR1 is SGDLS, CDR2 YYNGEE. DNA of the CDR3: TGTGCCAGCAGCTCCCCGGCCGGGCAGGGAGTAAAAGAGACCCAGTACTTC. This translates into CASSSPAGQGVKETQYF.

This chain links TRBV6-1 with TRBJ2-7; 9 bases map to TRBD1. The junction had 5 bases not matched to a gene; V was cut back by 4 bases and J by 1 base. Germline CDR1 is MNHNS and CDR2 is SASEGT. This CDR3 contains 15 residues. The DNA for the CDR3 is TGTGCCAGCAGTGTAAGGACAGGGGAATCCTACGAGCAGTACTTC. It specifies CASSVRTGESYEQYF.

The rearrangement uses TRBV9 and TRBJ2-1; no clear D gene. Between the trimmed V and J ends, which lost 2 bases and 0 bases, there was a span of 9 bases. CDR3 size: 15 residues. The germline gives CDR1 SGDLS, CDR2 YYNGEE. DNA of the CDR3: TGTGCCAGCAGCGTGAACCCTAGCTCCTACAATGAGCAGTTCTTC. Its protein product is CASSVNPSSYNEQFF.

V and J are TRBV7-9 and TRBJ2-3; no firm D call. V dropped 0 bases and J dropped 6 bases, with 19 bases sitting between them. Germline assignment: CDR1 SEHNR and CDR2 FQNEAQ (reference sequence). The CDR3 sequence is 17 residues long. CDR3 in DNA: TGTGCCAGCAGCTTAGCCCCAGTGGATCCCGCGCCGGATACGCAGTATTTT. This translates into CASSLAPVDPAPDTQYF.

This chain connects TRBV4-1 to TRBJ1-6, with D hard to call. Trimming took off 2 bases at V and 3 bases at J, with 5 bases between the two ends. Germline-derived CDR1 and CDR2 are MGHRA and YSYEKL. The CDR3 covers 14 residues. The CDR3 nucleotides are TGCGCCAGCAGCCAACAGCTCTATAATTCACCCCTCCACTTT. This codes for CASSQQLYNSPLHF.